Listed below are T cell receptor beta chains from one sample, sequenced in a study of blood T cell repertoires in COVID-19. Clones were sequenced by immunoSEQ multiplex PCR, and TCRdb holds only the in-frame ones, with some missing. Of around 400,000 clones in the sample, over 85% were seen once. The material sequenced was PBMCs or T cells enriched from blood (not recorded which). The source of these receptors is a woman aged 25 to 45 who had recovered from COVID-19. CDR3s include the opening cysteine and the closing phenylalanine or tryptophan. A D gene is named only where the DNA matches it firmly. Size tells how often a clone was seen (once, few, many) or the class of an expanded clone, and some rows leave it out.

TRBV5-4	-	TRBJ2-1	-	CASRDGGGAYNEQFF	TGTGCCAGCAGGGATGGAGGGGGGGCTTACAATGAGCAGTTCTTC
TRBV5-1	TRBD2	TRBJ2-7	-	CASRGGGYEQYF	TGCGCCAGCAGAGGCGGGGGCTACGAGCAGTACTTC
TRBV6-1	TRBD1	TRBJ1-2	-	CASSEAPNPNRGRTGYTF	TGTGCCAGCAGTGAGGCCCCCAACCCGAACAGGGGGCGGACCGGCTACACCTTC
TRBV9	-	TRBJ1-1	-	CASSHGQGIMNTEAFF	TGTGCCAGCAGCCATGGGCAGGGTATAATGAACACTGAAGCTTTCTTT
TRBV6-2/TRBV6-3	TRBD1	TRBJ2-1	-	CASSDLSGTDFFSYNEQFF	TGTGCCAGCAGTGATCTCTCCGGGACAGACTTTTTCTCCTACAATGAGCAGTTCTTC
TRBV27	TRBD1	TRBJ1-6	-	CASTQGGGGSYNSPLHF	TGTGCCAGCACCCAAGGAGGGGGCGGCTCCTATAATTCACCCCTCCACTTT
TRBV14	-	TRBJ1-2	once	CASSPVTGNYGYTF	TGTGCCAGCAGTCCCGTGACAGGAAACTATGGCTACACCTTC
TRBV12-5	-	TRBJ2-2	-	CASGPDKENTGELFF	TGTGCTAGTGGTCCGGACAAAGAGAACACCGGGGAGCTGTTTTTT
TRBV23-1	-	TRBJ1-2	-	CASSQSRQRYGYTF	TGCGCCAGCAGTCAATCGAGACAGCGTTATGGCTACACCTTC
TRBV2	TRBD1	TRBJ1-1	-	CASTKGALMNTEAFF	TGTGCCAGCACTAAGGGGGCACTCATGAACACTGAAGCTTTCTTT
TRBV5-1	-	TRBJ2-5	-	CASSLNGQETQYF	TGCGCCAGCAGCTTGAACGGCCAAGAGACCCAGTACTTC
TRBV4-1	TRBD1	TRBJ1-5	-	CASSQAAQGIQPQHF	TGCGCCAGCAGCCAAGCGGCACAGGGGATACAGCCCCAGCATTTT
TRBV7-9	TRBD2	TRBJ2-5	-	CASSLEGTSGSTQETQYF	TGTGCCAGCAGCTTAGAGGGGACTAGCGGGAGTACTCAAGAGACCCAGTACTTC
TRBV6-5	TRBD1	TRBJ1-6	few	CASRGQGAVNSPLHF	TGTGCCAGCAGAGGACAGGGGGCGGTAAATTCACCCCTCCACTTT
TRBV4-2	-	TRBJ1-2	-	CASSQDVDGGTNYYGYTF	TGTGCCAGCAGCCAAGATGTGGACGGAGGGACCAACTACTATGGCTACACCTTC
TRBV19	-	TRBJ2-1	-	CATSRGLSSYNEQFF	TGTGCCACGTCGCGGGGCCTGAGCTCCTACAATGAGCAGTTCTTC
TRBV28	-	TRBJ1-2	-	CASQTLNYGYTF	TGTGCCAGCCAGACACTTAACTATGGCTACACCTTC
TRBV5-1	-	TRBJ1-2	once	CASSGGGRDYGYTF	TGCGCCAGCAGCGGCGGGGGGCGTGACTATGGCTACACCTTC
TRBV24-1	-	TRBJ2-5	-	CATSDSYRFQETQYF	TGTGCCACCAGTGATTCGTACAGGTTTCAAGAGACCCAGTACTTC
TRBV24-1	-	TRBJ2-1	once	CATSDGLASGQFF	TGTGCCACCAGTGATGGGTTAGCGAGCGGGCAGTTCTTC
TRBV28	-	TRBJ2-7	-	CASSFLDRYYEQYF	TGTGCCAGCAGTTTTTTGGACAGATACTACGAGCAGTACTTC
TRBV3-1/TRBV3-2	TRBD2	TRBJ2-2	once	CASSPKRGGWTGELFF	TGTGCCAGCAGCCCCAAGCGGGGGGGCTGGACCGGGGAGCTGTTTTTT
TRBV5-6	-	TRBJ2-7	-	CASSRGGYYEQYF	TGTGCCAGCAGCCGAGGGGGATACTACGAGCAGTACTTC
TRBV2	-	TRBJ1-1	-	CASSVSRVETEAFF	TGTGCCAGCAGTGTCTCCAGGGTTGAGACTGAAGCTTTCTTT
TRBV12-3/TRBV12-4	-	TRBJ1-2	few	CASRRGEYGYTF	TGTGCCAGCAGGCGCGGGGAATATGGCTACACCTTC
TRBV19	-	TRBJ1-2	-	CASRPDTTDYYGYTF	TGTGCCAGTAGGCCCGATACGACAGACTACTATGGCTACACCTTC
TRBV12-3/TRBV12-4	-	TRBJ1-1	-	CASRRPGGTEAFF	TGTGCCAGCAGGCGACCTGGGGGGACTGAAGCTTTCTTT
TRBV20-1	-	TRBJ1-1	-	CSGSGNTEAFF	TGCAGTGGATCAGGGAACACTGAAGCTTTCTTT
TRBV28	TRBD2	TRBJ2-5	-	CASSLGLAGAETQYF	TGTGCCAGCAGTTTGGGACTAGCGGGAGCAGAGACCCAGTACTTC
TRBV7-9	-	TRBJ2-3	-	CASTYSRGSVGDTQYF	TGTGCCAGCACCTATTCCCGGGGATCTGTCGGAGATACGCAGTATTTT
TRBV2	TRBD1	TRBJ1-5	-	CASRRGQARNQPQHF	TGTGCCAGCAGGAGAGGACAGGCGCGCAATCAGCCCCAGCATTTT
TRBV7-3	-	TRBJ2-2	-	CASSPTKTAANTGELFF	TGTGCCAGCAGCCCGACCAAGACGGCGGCGAACACCGGGGAGCTGTTTTTT
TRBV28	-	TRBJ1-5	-	CASSPGPGSRPQHF	TGTGCCAGCAGTCCCGGGCCAGGGTCTCGGCCCCAGCATTTT
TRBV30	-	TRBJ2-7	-	CAWRGASYEQYF	TGTGCCTGGAGGGGAGCAAGCTACGAGCAGTACTTC
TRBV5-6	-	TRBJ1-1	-	CASRPTGNTEAFF	TGTGCCAGCAGACCCACAGGGAACACTGAAGCTTTCTTT
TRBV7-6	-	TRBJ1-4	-	CASSLGPPTATNEKLFF	TGTGCCAGCAGCTTGGGCCCCCCGACCGCAACTAATGAAAAACTGTTTTTT
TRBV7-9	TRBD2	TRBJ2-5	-	CASSLVLAGGETQYF	TGTGCCAGCAGCTTAGTATTAGCGGGAGGCGAGACCCAGTACTTC